Below, 17 T cell receptor beta chains from the same sample are listed, as sequenced in a study of vaccination and CD4 T cells after COVID-19. Treatment noted: roughly ten-day PBMC culture with coronavirus spike peptide pools or control peptides (ViraFEST assay). Sequencing of cultured CD4+ T cell DNA used the Oncomine TCR Beta short-read assay. TCRdb used MiXCR to reprocess the PCR reads, holding one entry per CDR3 protein. The table includes about 13,000 distinct CDR3 sequences, under 50% detected once. These TCRs' antigens remain unknown. Specimen: CD4+ T cells from blood, cultured in vitro, collected before SARS-CoV-2 vaccination. These receptor sequences come from a human donor who had recovered from COVID-19.

CDR3 amino acids: CASSQVGGQGNYGYTF. CDR3 in DNA: TGCGCCAGCAGCCAAGTCGGAGGCCAGGGGAACTATGGCTACACCTTC. The chain couples TRBV4-3 to TRBJ1-2; possible D gene TRBD1, 6 bases. The germline V gene has CDR1 LGHNA and CDR2 YSLEER. V was shortened by 1 base and J by 2 bases, with 14 bases between the two germline ends. The CDR3 covers 16 residues.

The chain has TRBV29-1 and TRBJ1-3; D unclear. The CDR3 loop spans 12 amino acids. Per germline, CDR1 SQVTM and CDR2 ANQGSEA. The V end lost 4 bases, the J end lost 3 bases, and 7 bases lay between the germline ends. The CDR3 nucleotides read TGCAGCGTTGTCCGGGGTGGAAACACCATATATTTT. Its protein is CSVVRGGNTIYF.

This clonotype came up a few times. The rearrangement links TRBV19 to TRBJ1-5; D is undetermined. The CDR3 is 14 amino acids. V was clipped by 6 bases and J by 0 bases, with 9 bases between them. The germline V gene encodes CDR1 LNHDA and CDR2 SQIVND (reference sequence). CDR3 in DNA: TGTGCCAGTAGGTCGGGTAATAGCAATCAGCCCCAGCATTTT. Residues: CASRSGNSNQPQHF.

The rearrangement uses TRBV5-6 and TRBJ2-1; TRBD2 aligns across 11 bases. The germline CDR1 and CDR2 sequences are SGHDT and YYEEEE. V trimming: 1 base; J trimming: 7 bases; junction bases outside the gene matches: 1. This CDR3 contains 14 residues. The CDR3 region has the DNA TGTGCCAGCAGCTTGCCTAGCGGGAGGAATGAGCAGTTCTTC. Its protein product is CASSLPSGRNEQFF.

V is TRBV20-1 and J is TRBJ1-6; D possibly corresponds to TRBD1 (6 bases). Germline-derived CDR1 and CDR2 are DFQATT and SNEGSKA (reference sequence). The ends were cut back, 1 base at V and 6 bases at J, with 10 bases in the middle. The CDR3 is 14 amino acids. As DNA, the CDR3 is TGCAGTGCTAGAGCACAGGGAGGTAATTCACCCCTCCACTTT. Amino acid sequence: CSARAQGGNSPLHF.

This clonotype was seen more than once but under ten times. The gene calls are TRBV7-2 and TRBJ2-5; no definite D call. The CDR3 consists of 11 residues. Trimming left V 2 bases short and J 5 bases short, with 3 bases between. Germline V CDR1 and CDR2: SGHTA, FQGNSA. This CDR3 is CASSLLETQYF. Here the CDR3 DNA reads TGTGCCAGCAGCTTATTGGAGACCCAGTACTTC.

The CDR3 spells CSAILGDTEAFF. CDR3 nucleotides: TGCAGTGCTATTCTCGGAGACACTGAAGCTTTCTTT. This chain links TRBV20-1 with TRBJ1-1; D remains unclear. V dropped 4 bases and J dropped 3 bases, with 9 bases sitting between them. From germline, CDR1 is DFQATT and CDR2 SNEGSKA (reference sequence). The CDR3 consists of 12 residues.

This chain connects TRBV10-3 to TRBJ1-2; D uncertain. Germline V gene data show CDR1 as ENHRY and CDR2 as SYGVKD. V was cut by 7 bases and J by 5 bases, with 20 bases left in between. The CDR3 length is 15 residues. The CDR3 nucleotides read TGTGCCATCACCCCGAACCCCCCGTCAGAGTATGGCTACACCTTC. Protein sequence: CAITPNPPSEYGYTF.

V usage is TRBV7-2 and J usage is TRBJ2-7, with unresolved D. CDR3 size: 14 residues. The V and J ends lost 1 base and 6 bases respectively, with 13 bases between them. Germline V gene sequence: CDR1 SGHTA, CDR2 FQGNSA. CDR3 sequence: CASSLDRSEREQYF. For the CDR3, the DNA is TGTGCCAGCAGCTTAGACCGGTCCGAGCGCGAGCAGTACTTC. Full variable domain (remainder filled in from reference TRBV7-2 and TRBJ2-7): GAGVSQSPSNKVTEKGKDVELRCDPISGHTALYWYRQSLGQGLEFLIYFQGNSAPDKSGLPSDRFSAERTGGSVSTLTIQRTQQEDSAVYLCASSLDRSEREQYFGPGTRLTVT.

The sample holds a few counts of this clonotype. The chain recombines TRBV7-2 with TRBJ1-6; TRBD1 matches at 7 bases. CDR3 length: 14 residues. CDR1 is SGHTA, CDR2 FQGNSA, per germline. The V and J ends lost 1 base and 10 bases, in that order; junction bases with no gene match: 4. As DNA, the CDR3 is TGTGCCAGCAGCTTAGAGACAGGGATCTCACCCCTCCACTTT. This sequence encodes CASSLETGISPLHF.

This rearrangement joins TRBV20-1 to TRBJ2-1; D is unclear. V was shortened by 6 bases and J by 9 bases, with 9 bases between the two germline ends. CDR1 is DFQATT, CDR2 SNEGSKA, per germline (reference sequence). CDR3 length: 10 residues. CDR3 protein: CSAGRSEQFF. DNA for the CDR3: TGCAGTGCCGGGCGTTCTGAGCAGTTCTTC.

The chain carries TRBV20-1 and TRBJ2-7, with D possibly being TRBD1 (5 bases). V dropped 0 bases and J dropped 5 bases, with 11 bases sitting between them. The germline V gene has CDR1 DFQATT and CDR2 SNEGSKA (reference sequence). CDR3 length: 13 residues. CDR3 nucleotide sequence: TGCAGTGCTAGAGATTCCCCAGGGAACGAGCAGTACTTC. Translation: CSARDSPGNEQYF.

This chain uses TRBV19 with TRBJ1-1; D is unclear. The CDR3 extends over 16 amino acids. Germline assignment: CDR1 LNHDA and CDR2 SQIVND (reference sequence). The V and J ends lost 1 base and 1 base respectively, with 13 bases between them. The CDR3 DNA sequence: TGTGCCAGTAGTATAGGGGCTGGGTACAGGAACACTGAAGCTTTCTTT. It codes for CASSIGAGYRNTEAFF.

This clonotype was counted between two and nine times. The chain carries TRBV20-1 and TRBJ2-3; 11 nucleotides align to TRBD2. The junction had 12 bases not matched to a gene; V was cut back by 5 bases and J by 5 bases. From germline, CDR1 is DFQATT and CDR2 SNEGSKA (reference sequence). CDR3 size: 16 residues. DNA of the CDR3: TGCAGTGCTGAGTTCAGACTAGCGGGGAAAGTAGATACGCAGTATTTT. This gives the protein CSAEFRLAGKVDTQYF.

The chain uses TRBV30 and TRBJ1-2; D not certain. The CDR3 extends over 10 amino acids. Between the trimmed V and J ends, which lost 2 bases and 9 bases, there was a span of 7 bases. The V gene's germline CDR1 is GTSNPN and CDR2 SVGIG (reference sequence). The CDR3 DNA reads TGTGCCTGGAGTATGTCGAGCTACACCTTC. It specifies CAWSMSSYTF.

The chain links TRBV27 to TRBJ2-7; weak D call: TRBD1 (6 bases). Germline V lookup: CDR1 MNHEY, CDR2 SMNVEV (reference sequence). This CDR3 comprises 14 residues. Trimming removed 2 bases at V and 4 bases at J, with 12 bases between. CDR3 in amino acids: CASSLGVRGYEQYF. The CDR3 DNA is TGTGCCAGCAGTTTAGGGGTCAGGGGATACGAGCAGTACTTC.

This clonotype was observed a few times. V gene TRBV20-1 combines with J gene TRBJ2-7; D possibly corresponds to TRBD2 (6 bases). Trimming removed 2 bases from V and 6 bases from J, with 11 bases in between. The CDR3 covers 12 residues. CDR1 is DFQATT and CDR2 is SNEGSKA in the germline V gene (reference sequence). CDR3 in DNA: TGCAGTGCTAGAACTAGCAAGACCGAGCAGTACTTC. This gives the protein CSARTSKTEQYF.